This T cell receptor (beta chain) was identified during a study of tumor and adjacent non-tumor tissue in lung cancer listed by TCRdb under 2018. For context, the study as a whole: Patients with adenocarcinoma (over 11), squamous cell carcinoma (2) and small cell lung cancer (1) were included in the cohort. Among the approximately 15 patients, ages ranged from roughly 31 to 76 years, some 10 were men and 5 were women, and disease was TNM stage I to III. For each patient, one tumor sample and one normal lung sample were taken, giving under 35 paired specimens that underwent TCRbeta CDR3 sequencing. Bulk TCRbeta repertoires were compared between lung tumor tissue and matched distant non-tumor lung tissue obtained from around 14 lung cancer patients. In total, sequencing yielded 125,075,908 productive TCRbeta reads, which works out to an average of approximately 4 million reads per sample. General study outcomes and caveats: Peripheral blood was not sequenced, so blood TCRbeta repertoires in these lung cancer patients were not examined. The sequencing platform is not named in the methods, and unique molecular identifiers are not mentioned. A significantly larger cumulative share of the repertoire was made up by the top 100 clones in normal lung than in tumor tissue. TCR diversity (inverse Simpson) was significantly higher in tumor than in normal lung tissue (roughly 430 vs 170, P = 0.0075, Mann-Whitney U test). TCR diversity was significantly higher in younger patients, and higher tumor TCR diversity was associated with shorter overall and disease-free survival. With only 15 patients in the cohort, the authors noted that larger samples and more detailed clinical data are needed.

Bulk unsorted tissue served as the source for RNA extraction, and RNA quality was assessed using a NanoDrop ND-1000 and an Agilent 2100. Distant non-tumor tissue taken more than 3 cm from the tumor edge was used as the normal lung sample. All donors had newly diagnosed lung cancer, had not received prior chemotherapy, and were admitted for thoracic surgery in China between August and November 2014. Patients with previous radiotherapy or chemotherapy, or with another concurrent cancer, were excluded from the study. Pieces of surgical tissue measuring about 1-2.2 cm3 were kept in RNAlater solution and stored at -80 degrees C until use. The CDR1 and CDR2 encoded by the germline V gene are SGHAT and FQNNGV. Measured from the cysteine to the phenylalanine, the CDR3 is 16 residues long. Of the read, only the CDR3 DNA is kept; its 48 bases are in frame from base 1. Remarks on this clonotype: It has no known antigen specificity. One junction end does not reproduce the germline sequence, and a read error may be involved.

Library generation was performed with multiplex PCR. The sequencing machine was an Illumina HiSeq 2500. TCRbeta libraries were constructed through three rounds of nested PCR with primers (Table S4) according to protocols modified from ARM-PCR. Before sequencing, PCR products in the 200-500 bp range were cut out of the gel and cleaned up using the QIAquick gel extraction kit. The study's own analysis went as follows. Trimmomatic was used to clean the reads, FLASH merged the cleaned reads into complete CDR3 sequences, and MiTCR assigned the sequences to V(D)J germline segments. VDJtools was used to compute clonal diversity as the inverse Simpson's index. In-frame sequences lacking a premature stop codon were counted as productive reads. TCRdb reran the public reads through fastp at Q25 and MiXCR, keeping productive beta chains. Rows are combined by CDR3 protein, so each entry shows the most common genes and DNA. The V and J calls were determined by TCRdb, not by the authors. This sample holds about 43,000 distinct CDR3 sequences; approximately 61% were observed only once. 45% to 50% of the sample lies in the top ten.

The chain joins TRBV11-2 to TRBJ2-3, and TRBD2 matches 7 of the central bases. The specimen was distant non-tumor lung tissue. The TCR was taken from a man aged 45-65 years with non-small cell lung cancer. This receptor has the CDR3 CASSWGGGGLTYTQYF. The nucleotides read TGTGCCAGCAGCTGGGGGGGAGGAGGACTCACATATACGCAGTATTTT.